This T cell receptor (beta chain) came from a study of human T cells and chemical hapten exposure. Each CDR3 protein is one row after TCRdb ran MiXCR on the RACE reads. Among under 90,000 distinct CDR3 sequences listed, 8.5% were seen once. This clonotype was detected many times. Time point defined: patch test 2, 6 weeks after DPC sensitization. The treatment is: therapeutic diphenylcyclopropenone sensitization with weekly scalp DPC. From whole blood left unfractionated, total RNA was extracted. This CDR3 spans 14 amino acids. V gave up 3 bases and J gave up 3 bases, with 11 bases separating them. This specimen consisted of whole blood, obtained in connection with sensitization to the hapten diphenylcyclopropenone (DPC). The chain couples TRBV12-3 or TRBV12-4 to TRBJ1-2; TRBD1 is a possible D gene (6 bases). The source of this sequence is a woman aged 45-65 years with alopecia areata. Some clones in this sample may be carry-over from other donors' samples. CDR3 region: CASSFLGADYGYTF. The CDR3 nucleotides are TGTGCCAGCAGTTTTTTGGGGGCGGACTATGGCTACACCTTC.